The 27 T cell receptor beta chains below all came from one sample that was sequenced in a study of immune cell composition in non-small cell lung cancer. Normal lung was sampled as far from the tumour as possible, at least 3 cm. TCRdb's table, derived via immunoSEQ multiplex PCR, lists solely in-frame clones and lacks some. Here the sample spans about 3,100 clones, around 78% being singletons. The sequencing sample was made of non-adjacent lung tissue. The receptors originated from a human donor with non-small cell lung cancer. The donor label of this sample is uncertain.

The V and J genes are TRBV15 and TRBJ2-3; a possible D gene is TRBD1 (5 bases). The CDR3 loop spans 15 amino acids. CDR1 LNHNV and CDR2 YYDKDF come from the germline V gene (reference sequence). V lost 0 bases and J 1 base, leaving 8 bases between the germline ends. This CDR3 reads CATSRDGARTDTQYF. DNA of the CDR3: TGTGCCACCAGCAGAGATGGGGCGCGCACAGATACGCAGTATTTT.

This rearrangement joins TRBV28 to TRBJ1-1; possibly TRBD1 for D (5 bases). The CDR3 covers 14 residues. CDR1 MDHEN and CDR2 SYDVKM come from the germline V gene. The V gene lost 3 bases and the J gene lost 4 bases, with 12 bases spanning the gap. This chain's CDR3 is CASSLGGGVTEAFF. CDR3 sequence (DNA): TGTGCCAGCAGTTTGGGGGGAGGAGTCACTGAAGCTTTCTTT.

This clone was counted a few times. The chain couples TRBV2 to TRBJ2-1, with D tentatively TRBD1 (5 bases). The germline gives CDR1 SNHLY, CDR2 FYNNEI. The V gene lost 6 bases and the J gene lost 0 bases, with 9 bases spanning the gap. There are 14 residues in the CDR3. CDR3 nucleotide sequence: TGTGCCAGCAGCAGGGATAGCTCCTACAATGAGCAGTTCTTC. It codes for CASSRDSSYNEQFF.

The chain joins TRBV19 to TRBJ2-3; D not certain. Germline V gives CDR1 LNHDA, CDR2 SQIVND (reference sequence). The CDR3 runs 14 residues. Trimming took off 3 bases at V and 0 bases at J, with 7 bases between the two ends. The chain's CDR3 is CASSIVTSTDTQYF. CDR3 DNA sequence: TGTGCCAGTAGTATTGTCACTAGCACAGATACGCAGTATTTT.

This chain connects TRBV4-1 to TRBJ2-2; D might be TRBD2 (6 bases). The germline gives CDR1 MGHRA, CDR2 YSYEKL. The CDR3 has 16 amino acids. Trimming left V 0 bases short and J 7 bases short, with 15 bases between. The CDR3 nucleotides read TGCGCCAGCAGCCAAGATCCGGTCACCGGGGGCGGGGAGCTGTTTTTT. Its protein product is CASSQDPVTGGGELFF.

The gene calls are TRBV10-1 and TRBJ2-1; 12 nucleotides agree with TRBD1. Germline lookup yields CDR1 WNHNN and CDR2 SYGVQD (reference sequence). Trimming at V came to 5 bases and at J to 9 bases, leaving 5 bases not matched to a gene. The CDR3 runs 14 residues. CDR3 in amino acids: CASSRDRGRLEQFF. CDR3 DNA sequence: TGCGCCAGCAGTCGGGACAGGGGGCGCCTTGAGCAGTTCTTC.

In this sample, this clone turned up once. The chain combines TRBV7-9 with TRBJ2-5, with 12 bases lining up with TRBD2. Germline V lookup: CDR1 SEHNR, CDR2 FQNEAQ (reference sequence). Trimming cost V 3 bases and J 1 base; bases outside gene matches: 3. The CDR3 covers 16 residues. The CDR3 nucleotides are TGTGCCAGCAGCTTCGGACTAGCGGGGAGCCAAGAGACCCAGTACTTC. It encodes CASSFGLAGSQETQYF. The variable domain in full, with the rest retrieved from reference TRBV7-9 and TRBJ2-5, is DTGVSQNPRHKITKRGQNVTFRCDPISEHNRLYWYRQTLGQGPEFLTYFQNEAQLEKSRLLSDRFSAERPKGSFSTLEIQRTEQGDSAMYLCASSFGLAGSQETQYFGPGTRLLVL.

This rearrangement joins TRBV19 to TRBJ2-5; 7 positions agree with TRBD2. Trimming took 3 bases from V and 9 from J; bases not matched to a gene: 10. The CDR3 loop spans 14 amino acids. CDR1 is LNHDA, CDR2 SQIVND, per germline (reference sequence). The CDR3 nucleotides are TGTGCCAGTAGTATGAAGGCGGGAGTGTTGGCCCAGTACTTC. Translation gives CASSMKAGVLAQYF.

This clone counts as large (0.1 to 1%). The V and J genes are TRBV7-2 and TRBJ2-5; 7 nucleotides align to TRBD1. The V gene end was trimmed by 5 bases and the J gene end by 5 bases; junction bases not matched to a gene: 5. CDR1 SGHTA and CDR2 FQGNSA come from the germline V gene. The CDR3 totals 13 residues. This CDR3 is CASSLQGSETQYF. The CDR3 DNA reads TGTGCCAGCAGCCTACAGGGGTCCGAGACCCAGTACTTC.

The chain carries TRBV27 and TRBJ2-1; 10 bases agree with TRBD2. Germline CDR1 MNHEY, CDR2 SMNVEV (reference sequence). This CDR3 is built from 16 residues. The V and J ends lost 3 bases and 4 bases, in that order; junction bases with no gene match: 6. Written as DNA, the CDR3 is TGTGCCAGCAGTTTCCTGACTAGCGGGTCTTACAATGAGCAGTTCTTC. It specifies CASSFLTSGSYNEQFF.

CDR3 loop: CASSYRGTVMAQYF. As DNA, the CDR3 is TGTGCCAGCAGCTACCGGGGGACAGTAATGGCCCAGTACTTC. The chain carries TRBV21-1 and TRBJ2-5; TRBD1 was called by the table and not checked on the DNA. TRBV21-1 is labeled a pseudogene. The CDR3 has 14 residues.

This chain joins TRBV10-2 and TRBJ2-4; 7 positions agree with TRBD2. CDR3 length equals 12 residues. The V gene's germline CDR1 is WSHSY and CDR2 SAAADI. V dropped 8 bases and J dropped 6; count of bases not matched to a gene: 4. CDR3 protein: CASGEGTNIQYF. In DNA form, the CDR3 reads TGCGCCAGCGGGGAGGGGACAAACATTCAGTACTTC.

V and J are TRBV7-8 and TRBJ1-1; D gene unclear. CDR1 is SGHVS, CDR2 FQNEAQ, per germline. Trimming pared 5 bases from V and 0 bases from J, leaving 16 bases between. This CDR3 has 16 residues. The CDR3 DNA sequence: TGTGCCAGCAGCGCTTCTTCTTGGCAGATGAACACTGAAGCTTTCTTT. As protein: CASSASSWQMNTEAFF.

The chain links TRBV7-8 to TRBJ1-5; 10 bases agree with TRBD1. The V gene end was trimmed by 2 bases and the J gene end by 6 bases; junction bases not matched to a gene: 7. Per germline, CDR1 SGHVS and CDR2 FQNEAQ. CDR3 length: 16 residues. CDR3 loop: CASSLSDRGLRQPQHF. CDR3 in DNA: TGTGCCAGCAGCTTAAGTGACAGGGGGCTTCGTCAGCCCCAGCATTTT.

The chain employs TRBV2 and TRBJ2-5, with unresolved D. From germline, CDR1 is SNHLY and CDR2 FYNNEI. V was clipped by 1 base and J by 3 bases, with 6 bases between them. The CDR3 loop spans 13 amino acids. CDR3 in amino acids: CASSEGPKETQYF. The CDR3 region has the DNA TGTGCCAGCAGTGAAGGGCCCAAAGAGACCCAGTACTTC.

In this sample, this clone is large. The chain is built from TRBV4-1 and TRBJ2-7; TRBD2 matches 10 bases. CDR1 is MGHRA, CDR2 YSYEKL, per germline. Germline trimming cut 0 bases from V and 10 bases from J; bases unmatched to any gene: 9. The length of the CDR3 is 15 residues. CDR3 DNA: TGCGCCAGCAGCCAAGAAACTGCTAGCGGGAGCGGTCAGTACTTC. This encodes CASSQETASGSGQYF.

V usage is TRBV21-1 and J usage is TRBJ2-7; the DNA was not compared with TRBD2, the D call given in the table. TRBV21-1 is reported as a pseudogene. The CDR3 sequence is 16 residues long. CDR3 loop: CASSKDPLPSSYEQYF. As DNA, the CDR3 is TGTGCCAGCAGCAAAGACCCTCTTCCTAGCTCCTACGAGCAGTACTTC.

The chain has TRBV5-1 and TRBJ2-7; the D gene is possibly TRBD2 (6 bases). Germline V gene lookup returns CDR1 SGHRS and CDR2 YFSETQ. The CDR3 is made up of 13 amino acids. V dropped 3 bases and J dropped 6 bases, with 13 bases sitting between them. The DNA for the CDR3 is TGCGCCAGCAGCTGGGGACTGGGCGGCGAGCAGTACTTC. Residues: CASSWGLGGEQYF. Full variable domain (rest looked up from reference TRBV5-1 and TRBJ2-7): KAGVTQTPRYLIKTRGQQVTLSCSPISGHRSVSWYQQTPGQGLQFLFEYFSETQRNKGNFPGRFSGRQFSNSRSEMNVSTLELGDSALYLCASSWGLGGEQYFGPGTRLTVT.

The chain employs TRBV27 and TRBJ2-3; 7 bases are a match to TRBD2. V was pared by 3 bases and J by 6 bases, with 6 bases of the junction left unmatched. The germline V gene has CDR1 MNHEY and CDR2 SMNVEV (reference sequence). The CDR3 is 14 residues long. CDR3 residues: CASSLASGPDTQYF. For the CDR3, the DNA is TGTGCCAGCAGTTTGGCTAGCGGACCTGATACGCAGTATTTT.

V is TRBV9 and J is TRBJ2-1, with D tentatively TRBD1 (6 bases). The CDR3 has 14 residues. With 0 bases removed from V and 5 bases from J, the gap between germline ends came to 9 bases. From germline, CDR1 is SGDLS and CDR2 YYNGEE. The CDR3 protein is CASSVAWTDNEQFF. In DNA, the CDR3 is TGTGCCAGCAGCGTAGCGTGGACAGACAATGAGCAGTTCTTC.

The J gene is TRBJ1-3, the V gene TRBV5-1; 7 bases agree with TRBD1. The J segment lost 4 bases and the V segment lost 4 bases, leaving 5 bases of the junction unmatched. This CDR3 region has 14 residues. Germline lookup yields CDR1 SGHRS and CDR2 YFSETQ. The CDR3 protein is CASSRGGSGNTIYF. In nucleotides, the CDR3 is TGCGCCAGCAGCCGAGGGGGCTCAGGAAACACCATATATTTT.

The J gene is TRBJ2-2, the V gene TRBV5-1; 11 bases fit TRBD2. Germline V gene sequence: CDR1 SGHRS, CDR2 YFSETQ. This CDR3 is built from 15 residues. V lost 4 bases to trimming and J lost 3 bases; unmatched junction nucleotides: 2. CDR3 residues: CASSSSGRDTGELFF. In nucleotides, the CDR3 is TGCGCCAGCAGCAGTAGCGGGAGGGACACCGGGGAGCTGTTTTTT. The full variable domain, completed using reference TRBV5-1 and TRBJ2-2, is KAGVTQTPRYLIKTRGQQVTLSCSPISGHRSVSWYQQTPGQGLQFLFEYFSETQRNKGNFPGRFSGRQFSNSRSEMNVSTLELGDSALYLCASSSSGRDTGELFFGEGSRLTVL.

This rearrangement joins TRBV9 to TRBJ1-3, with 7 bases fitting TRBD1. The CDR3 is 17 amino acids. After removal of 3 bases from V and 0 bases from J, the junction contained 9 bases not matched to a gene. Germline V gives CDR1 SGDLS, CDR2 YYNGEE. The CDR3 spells CASSASGQQSSGNTIYF. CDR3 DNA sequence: TGTGCCAGCAGCGCTTCGGGACAGCAAAGCTCTGGAAACACCATATATTTT. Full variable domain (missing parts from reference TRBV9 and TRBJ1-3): DSGVTQTPKHLITATGQRVTLRCSPRSGDLSVYWYQQSLDQGLQFLIQYYNGEERAKGNILERFSAQQFPDLHSELNLSSLELGDSALYFCASSASGQQSSGNTIYFGEGSWLTVV.

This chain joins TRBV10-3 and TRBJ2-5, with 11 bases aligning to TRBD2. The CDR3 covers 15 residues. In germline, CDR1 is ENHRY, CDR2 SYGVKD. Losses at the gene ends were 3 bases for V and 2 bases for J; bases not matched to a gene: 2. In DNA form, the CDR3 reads TGTGCCATCAGTGATAGACTAGCGGGACAAGAGACCCAGTACTTC. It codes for CAISDRLAGQETQYF.

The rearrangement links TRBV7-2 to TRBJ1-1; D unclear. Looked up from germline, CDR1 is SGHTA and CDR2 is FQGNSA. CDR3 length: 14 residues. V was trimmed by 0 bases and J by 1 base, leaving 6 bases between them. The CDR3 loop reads CASSLAARNTEAFF. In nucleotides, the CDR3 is TGTGCCAGCAGCTTAGCGGCCAGGAACACTGAAGCTTTCTTT. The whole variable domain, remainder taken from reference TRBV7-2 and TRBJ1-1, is GAGVSQSPSNKVTEKGKDVELRCDPISGHTALYWYRQSLGQGLEFLIYFQGNSAPDKSGLPSDRFSAERTGGSVSTLTIQRTQQEDSAVYLCASSLAARNTEAFFGQGTRLTVV.

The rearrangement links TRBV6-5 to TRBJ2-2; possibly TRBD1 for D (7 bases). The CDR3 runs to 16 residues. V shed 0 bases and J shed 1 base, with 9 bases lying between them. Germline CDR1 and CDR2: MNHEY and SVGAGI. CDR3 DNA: TGTGCCAGCAGTTACTCCCAGGGGGGGAACACCGGGGAGCTGTTTTTT. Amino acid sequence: CASSYSQGGNTGELFF.

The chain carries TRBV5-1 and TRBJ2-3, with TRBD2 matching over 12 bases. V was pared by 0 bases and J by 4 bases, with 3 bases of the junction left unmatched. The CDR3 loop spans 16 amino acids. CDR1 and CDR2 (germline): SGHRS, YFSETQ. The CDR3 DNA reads TGCGCCAGCAGCTTGGGACTAGCGGGAGTAGCAGATACGCAGTATTTT. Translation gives CASSLGLAGVADTQYF.